This record concerns one TCR beta chain sequence. This record belongs to a study of T-cell memory formation after mild COVID-19. V dropped 0 bases and J dropped 10 bases, with 15 bases sitting between them. This CDR3 has 14 amino acids. The V gene's germline CDR1 is LGHNA and CDR2 YNFKEQ. 5'RACE with constant-segment primers built TCRalpha and TCRbeta cDNA libraries with UMIs. TCRdb analysed the 5' RACE reads with MiXCR anew, one entry per CDR3 protein. The sample has 150,000 to 200,000 distinct CDR3 sequences; about 28% are singletons. The sequencing input was PBMCs or a T cell subset sorted from them (not recorded which). This sequence originates from an adult woman who had mild COVID-19 (a few samples of this study predate the infection). Cell type and time point are not known. The gene calls are TRBV4-2 and TRBJ1-2; maybe TRBD1 (6 bases). As DNA, the CDR3 is TGTGCCAGCAGCCAAGAGCAGGGGCCCGGGTTCTACACCTTC. Protein: CASSQEQGPGFYTF.